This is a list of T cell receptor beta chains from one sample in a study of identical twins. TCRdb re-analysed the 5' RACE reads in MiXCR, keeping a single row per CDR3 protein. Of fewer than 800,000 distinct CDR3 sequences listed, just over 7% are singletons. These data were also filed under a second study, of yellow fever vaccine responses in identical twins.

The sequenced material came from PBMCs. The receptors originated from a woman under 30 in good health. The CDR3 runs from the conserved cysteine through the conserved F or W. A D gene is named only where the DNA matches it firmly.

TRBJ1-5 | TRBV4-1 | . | CASSRYPTVYSNQPQHF
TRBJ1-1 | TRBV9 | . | CASSVEANTEAFF
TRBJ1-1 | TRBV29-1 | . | CSVGATRDTEAFF
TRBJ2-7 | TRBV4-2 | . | CASSQVAGYYEQYF
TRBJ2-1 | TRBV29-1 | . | CSVEGSGFLGEFF
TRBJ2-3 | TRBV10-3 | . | CAISRDVLRTDTQYF
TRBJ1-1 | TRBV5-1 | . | CASSRQGYTEAFF
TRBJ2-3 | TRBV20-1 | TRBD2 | CSARDSAGDGTDTQYF
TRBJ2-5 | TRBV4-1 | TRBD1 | CASSQHRGSETQYF
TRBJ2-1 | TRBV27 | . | CASSPETVIPYNEQFF
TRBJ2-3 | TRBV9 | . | CASSWDGRATDTQYF
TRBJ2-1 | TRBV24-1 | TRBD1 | CATSDPDRGYNEQFF
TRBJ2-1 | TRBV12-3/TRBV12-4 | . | CASSLAPPFGGPEQFF
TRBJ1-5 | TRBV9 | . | CASSDSVSNQPQHF
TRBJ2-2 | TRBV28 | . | CASSLPSKNTGELFF
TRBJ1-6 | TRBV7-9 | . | CASSLGQGNFALHF
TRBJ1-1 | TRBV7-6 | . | CASSLTDRLNTEAFF
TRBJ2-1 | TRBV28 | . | CASSLDWTHNEQFF
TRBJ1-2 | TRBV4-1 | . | CASSLEWVGAYGYTF
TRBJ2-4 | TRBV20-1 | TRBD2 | CSASSSGSKNIQYF
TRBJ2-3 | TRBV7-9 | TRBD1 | CASSVGDRDTQYF
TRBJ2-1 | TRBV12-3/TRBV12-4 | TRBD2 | CASSLNLAGGNSYNEQFF
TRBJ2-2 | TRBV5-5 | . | CASSPEVRWANTGELFF
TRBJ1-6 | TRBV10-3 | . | CAISGGSDSPLHF
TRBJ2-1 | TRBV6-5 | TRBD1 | CASSYSGQGNNEQFF
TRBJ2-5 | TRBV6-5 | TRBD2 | CASGEGQETQYF
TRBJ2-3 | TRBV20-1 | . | CSALPNGLTDTQYF
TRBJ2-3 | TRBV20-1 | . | CSAMKDSTDTQYF
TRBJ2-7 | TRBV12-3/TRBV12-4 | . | CASSSVYGSYEQYF
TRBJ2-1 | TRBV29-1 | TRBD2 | CSVVAWASGENEQFF
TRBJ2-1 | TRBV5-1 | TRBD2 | CASSLEQLAGINEQFF
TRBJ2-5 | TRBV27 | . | CASSQRRQGQETQYF
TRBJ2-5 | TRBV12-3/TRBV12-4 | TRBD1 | CASSPGGRAFHF
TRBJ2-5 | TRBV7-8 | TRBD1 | CASSTGQGGKTQYF
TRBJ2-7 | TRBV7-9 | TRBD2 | CASRTSGEFYEQYF
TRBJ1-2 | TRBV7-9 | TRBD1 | CASSSWDSANINYGYTF
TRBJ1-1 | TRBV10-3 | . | CAISESGGQMNTEAFF
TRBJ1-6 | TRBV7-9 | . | CASSLDVGNSPLHF
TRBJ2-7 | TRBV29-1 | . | CSVELVRDSYEQYF
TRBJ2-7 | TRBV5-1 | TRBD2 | CASSPGLAGGRSYEQYF
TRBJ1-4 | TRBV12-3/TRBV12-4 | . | CASSLRGPREKLFF